This is a list of T cell receptor beta chains from one sample in a study of Ad26.COV2.S vaccination and SARS-CoV-2 variants. Clones were read by immunoSEQ multiplex PCR, and TCRdb kept only the in-frame ones, dropping some. The sample contains more than 400,000 clones, about 92% of which appear only once. The source was peripheral blood, collected in a trial of Ad26.COV2.S vaccine versus placebo. These receptors were taken from a person between 18 and 59 years old who received the Ad26.COV2.S COVID-19 vaccine or a placebo. Both conserved end residues are part of each CDR3. The order of the fields is D gene, clone size, J gene, CDR3 length, V gene, CDR3 protein, CDR3 DNA. D genes are given only for firm matches. Some rows have no size entry. The others give once, few or many, or a class for an expanded clone.

D gene: TRBD1
clone size: NA
J gene: TRBJ1-5
CDR3 length: 16
V gene: TRBV15
CDR3 protein: CATSRDWTGSNQPQHF
CDR3 DNA: TGTGCCACCAGCAGAGACTGGACAGGCAGCAATCAGCCCCAGCATTTT

D gene: NA
clone size: NA
J gene: TRBJ1-1
CDR3 length: 18
V gene: TRBV24-1
CDR3 protein: CATSDQTGRTFRCTEAFF
CDR3 DNA: TGTGCCACCAGTGATCAAACAGGCCGGACATTTCGATGCACTGAAGCTTTCTTT

D gene: NA
clone size: NA
J gene: TRBJ1-3
CDR3 length: 17
V gene: TRBV3-1/TRBV3-2
CDR3 protein: CASSQGTSRSCGNTIYF
CDR3 DNA: TGTGCCAGCAGCCAAGGGACCTCAAGGTCGTGTGGAAACACCATATATTTT

D gene: TRBD1
clone size: once
J gene: TRBJ2-7
CDR3 length: 16
V gene: TRBV7-9
CDR3 protein: CASRPTGGAYSYEQYF
CDR3 DNA: TGTGCCAGCAGACCTACAGGGGGCGCTTACTCCTACGAGCAGTACTTC

D gene: TRBD2
clone size: few
J gene: TRBJ2-2
CDR3 length: 13
V gene: TRBV2
CDR3 protein: CASQRESDGELFF
CDR3 DNA: TGTGCCAGCCAGCGGGAGTCAGACGGGGAGCTGTTTTTT

D gene: NA
clone size: NA
J gene: TRBJ2-1
CDR3 length: 16
V gene: TRBV27
CDR3 protein: CASSLAASRKGNEQFF
CDR3 DNA: TGTGCCAGCAGTTTGGCTGCTAGCCGCAAGGGGAATGAGCAGTTCTTC

D gene: TRBD2
clone size: NA
J gene: TRBJ2-5
CDR3 length: 13
V gene: TRBV12-5
CDR3 protein: CASGPAGGETQYF
CDR3 DNA: TGTGCTAGTGGCCCGGCGGGGGGAGAGACCCAGTACTTC

D gene: TRBD2
clone size: NA
J gene: TRBJ2-3
CDR3 length: 17
V gene: TRBV5-1
CDR3 protein: CASSLGVTSGFPDTQYF
CDR3 DNA: TGCGCCAGCAGCTTGGGGGTGACTAGCGGATTCCCAGATACGCAGTATTTT

D gene: NA
clone size: NA
J gene: TRBJ1-2
CDR3 length: 11
V gene: TRBV28
CDR3 protein: CASQGFYGYTF
CDR3 DNA: TGTGCCAGCCAGGGGTTCTATGGCTACACCTTC

D gene: NA
clone size: NA
J gene: TRBJ1-6
CDR3 length: 14
V gene: TRBV7-2
CDR3 protein: CASSLAGGNSPLHF
CDR3 DNA: TGTGCCAGCAGCTTAGCGGGGGGTAATTCACCCCTCCACTTT

D gene: NA
clone size: NA
J gene: TRBJ2-1
CDR3 length: 11
V gene: TRBV7-2
CDR3 protein: CASTLRVEQFF
CDR3 DNA: TGTGCCAGCACCTTAAGGGTGGAGCAGTTCTTC

D gene: NA
clone size: NA
J gene: TRBJ1-6
CDR3 length: 14
V gene: TRBV6-5
CDR3 protein: CASSRQGRPSPLHF
CDR3 DNA: TGTGCCAGCAGTCGGCAGGGGCGTCCTTCACCCCTCCACTTT

D gene: TRBD1
clone size: NA
J gene: TRBJ1-2
CDR3 length: 18
V gene: TRBV27
CDR3 protein: CASSSENPPRGPNYGYTF
CDR3 DNA: TGTGCCAGCAGTTCCGAGAATCCCCCCAGGGGGCCTAACTATGGCTACACCTTC

D gene: NA
clone size: NA
J gene: TRBJ1-1
CDR3 length: 14
V gene: TRBV9
CDR3 protein: CASSPLRENTEAFF
CDR3 DNA: TGTGCCAGCAGCCCTCTCAGGGAGAACACTGAAGCTTTCTTT

D gene: NA
clone size: once
J gene: TRBJ1-2
CDR3 length: 12
V gene: TRBV28
CDR3 protein: CASRGDRYGYTF
CDR3 DNA: TGTGCCAGCAGGGGGGATCGATATGGCTACACCTTC

D gene: NA
clone size: NA
J gene: TRBJ1-5
CDR3 length: 13
V gene: TRBV6-5
CDR3 protein: CASSYGRGQPQHF
CDR3 DNA: TGTGCCAGCAGTTACGGGCGAGGTCAGCCCCAGCATTTT

D gene: NA
clone size: NA
J gene: TRBJ2-3
CDR3 length: 16
V gene: TRBV4-3
CDR3 protein: CASSPSGAVSTDTQYF
CDR3 DNA: TGCGCCAGCAGCCCCAGTGGAGCGGTGAGCACAGATACGCAGTATTTT